This TCR beta chain stems from a study of T cell changes during pregnancy in multiple sclerosis. Trimming removed 7 bases at V and 4 bases at J, with 16 bases between. This CDR3 contains 14 residues. CDR1 is SQVTM and CDR2 is ANQGSEA in the germline V gene. The repertoire was sequenced with immunoSEQ multiplex PCR; TCRdb's copy has only in-frame clones and lacks some. The sample lists some 80,000 clones, 92% seen once, with around 3% in the top ten. This clone turned up a few times. The chain is built from TRBV29-1 and TRBJ2-2, with D perhaps matching TRBD2 (6 bases). The sequence came from a female donor with multiple sclerosis, enrolled in a pregnancy study. The input for sequencing was peripheral blood, taken before pregnancy. In DNA form, the CDR3 reads TGCAGCGGGAAGGGGTGGAGGGGCACCGGGGAGCTGTTTTTT. Protein: CSGKGWRGTGELFF.